This record looks at one T cell receptor (beta chain) sequence and its context. The sample belongs to a study of blood T cell repertoires in COVID-19. Study processing details: The authors estimated nucleated cell counts from reference gene primer amplification. TCRdb's copy holds only in-frame clones and misses some; the assay was immunoSEQ multiplex PCR. Clone size and the V and J calls come from that table; the DNA yielded D and trimming. The sample comprises about 180,000 clones, less than 90% of which are singletons, and about 7% rests with the top ten. Germline V gene lookup returns CDR1 KGHSH and CDR2 LQKENI. CDR3 size: 15 residues. V lost 6 bases and J lost 0, with 14 bases in between.

The TCR sequence derives from a woman aged 45-65 years who had recovered from COVID-19. V gene TRBV18 combines with J gene TRBJ1-1; TRBD1 might be the D (6 bases). The sequencing sample was made of PBMCs or T cells enriched from blood (not recorded which). The CDR3 DNA follows: TGTGCCAGCTCCAAATCCACAGGGCTGAACACTGAAGCTTTCTTT. Translation gives CASSKSTGLNTEAFF.